Given below is one T cell receptor beta chain in context. Its specific antigen is unknown. One base away there is no much larger clone; base qualities are not given. CDR1 is given as GTSNPN and CDR2 as SVGIG, both from the germline V gene (reference sequence). Taken from cysteine to phenylalanine, the CDR3 has 13 residues. Only the CDR3 region is kept as DNA, spanning 39 bases read in frame from base 1. The trim is 1 base for V and 14 bases for J, with a gap of 15 bases between the germline ends. The data were taken from a study of control samples from healthy donors and cancer patients (dated by TCRdb to the early 2020s). The library was made by the immunoSEQ multiplex PCR assay. TCRdb's version of the immuneACCESS table is confined to in-frame rearrangements and falls short of the full clone set. An unresolved V gene accounts for under half of the shortfall where checked; the remainder is of unknown origin. Counted in this sample were over 100,000 clones; around 88% of them appeared once. Of the sample, 17% falls within the top ten clones.

This sequence originates from a woman between 50 and 59 years old in good health. The chain is encoded by TRBV30 joined to TRBJ1-6; the D gene is not confidently resolved. The source material was blood. CDR3 region: CAWSGPLGISLHF. The nucleotide sequence reads as follows: TGTGCCTGGAGTGGGCCGCTTGGAATTTCCCTCCACTTT.